A selection of T cell receptor beta chains follows, all from one sample in a study of blood T cell repertoires in COVID-19. Method: immunoSEQ multiplex PCR; TCRdb's copy keeps in-frame clones and lacks some. The sample holds roughly 170,000 clones; about 88% are singletons and the top ten take around a quarter. The source material was peripheral blood. These receptors were taken from a man aged 60 to 69 with acute or convalescent COVID-19. CDR3s include the opening cysteine and the closing phenylalanine or tryptophan. Each record gives: CDR3 length, D gene, J gene, V gene, clone size, CDR3 DNA, CDR3 protein. A D gene is named only where the DNA matches it firmly. Some rows have no size entry. The others give once, few or many, or a class for an expanded clone.

14,TRBD1,TRBJ1-6,TRBV20-1,few,TGCAGTGCTAGTAAGGGACAGGGTAATTCACCCCTCCACTTT,CSASKGQGNSPLHF
13,TRBD1,TRBJ2-6,TRBV11-2,.,TGTGCCAGCAGCCCGGGACAGGGGGACGTCCTGACTTTC,CASSPGQGDVLTF
14,.,TRBJ1-6,TRBV2,.,TGTGCCACCCAGGGTCTAGGGGATAATTCACCCCTCCACTTT,CATQGLGDNSPLHF
14,.,TRBJ1-6,TRBV30,.,TGTGCCTGGAGTGCCCGAGGGCCTAATTCACCCCTCCACTTT,CAWSARGPNSPLHF
15,TRBD1,TRBJ1-2,TRBV14,.,TGTGCCAGCAGCCACGGACAGGGAGGATTGGGTGGCTACACCTTC,CASSHGQGGLGGYTF
15,.,TRBJ2-5,TRBV5-1,.,TGCGCCAGCAGCCTCGACGGGAGCGCGGGAGAGACCCAGTACTTC,CASSLDGSAGETQYF
15,TRBD1,TRBJ1-5,TRBV11-1,.,TGTGCCAGCAGCCTAAGGACAGGGGACAATCAGCCCCAGCATTTT,CASSLRTGDNQPQHF
16,TRBD1,TRBJ2-7,TRBV6-5,.,TGTGCCAGCAGTTACTCGAGACAGGGGGTCTCCTACGAGCAGTACTTC,CASSYSRQGVSYEQYF
14,TRBD1,TRBJ1-2,TRBV6-6,.,TGTGCCAGCAACCCGGGACAGGGGGATTATGGCTACACCTTC,CASNPGQGDYGYTF
15,.,TRBJ1-2,TRBV5-5,.,TGTGCCAGCAGCTTGGGACTCCTAGCTAACTATGGCTACACCTTC,CASSLGLLANYGYTF
15,TRBD1,TRBJ2-5,TRBV29-1,once,TGCAGCGTCGACCGACAGGGTGTTTTCCAAGAGACCCAGTACTTC,CSVDRQGVFQETQYF
13,.,TRBJ2-1,TRBV9,.,TGTGCCAGCAGCGGGGGACACTACAATGAGCAGTTCTTC,CASSGGHYNEQFF
13,.,TRBJ1-1,TRBV6-1,once,TGTGCCAGCAGTGAAGTCGGGGACACTGAAGCTTTCTTT,CASSEVGDTEAFF
15,TRBD2,TRBJ2-5,TRBV7-3,.,TGTGCCAGCAGCTGGACTAGCGGGGGACAAGAGACCCAGTACTTC,CASSWTSGGQETQYF
17,TRBD2,TRBJ2-3,TRBV19,.,TGTGCCAGTAGTCCTACCCGACTAGCGGGAGGCACAGATACGCAGTATTTT,CASSPTRLAGGTDTQYF
11,.,TRBJ1-2,TRBV27,.,TGTGCCAGCAGTCGGGGCTATGGCTACACCTTC,CASSRGYGYTF
13,.,TRBJ1-1,TRBV2,.,TGTGCCGGCACCGGACACCTGAACACTGAAGCTTTCTTT,CAGTGHLNTEAFF
15,TRBD1,TRBJ2-1,TRBV4-1,.,TGCGCCAGCAGCCAAGGGACAGGGTCCTTTACTGAGCAGTTCTTC,CASSQGTGSFTEQFF
15,TRBD1,TRBJ1-2,TRBV5-5,.,TGTGCCAGCAGCTTGCCTTTGACAGGGAACTATGGCTACACCTTC,CASSLPLTGNYGYTF
14,TRBD1,TRBJ1-1,TRBV5-1,.,TGCGCCAGCAGCTTACAGGGGGCAGGCACTGAAGCTTTCTTT,CASSLQGAGTEAFF
16,.,TRBJ2-2,TRBV27,.,TGTGCCAGCAGTGCCTACAGGGTCAGGGCTACCGGGGAGCTGTTTTTT,CASSAYRVRATGELFF
14,.,TRBJ1-5,TRBV20-1,once,TGCAGTGCTAGTGGAGGGAATAGCAATCAGCCCCAGCATTTT,CSASGGNSNQPQHF
17,.,TRBJ1-1,TRBV21-1,once,TGTGCCAGCAGCAAAGCGCTTTATGGACAGATGAACACTGAAGCTTTCTTT,CASSKALYGQMNTEAFF
15,TRBD1,TRBJ1-4,TRBV7-9,.,TGTGCCAGCAGCTTCCAGACAGGGGGCGGTGAAAAACTGTTTTTT,CASSFQTGGGEKLFF
17,.,TRBJ1-3,TRBV7-8,.,TGTGCCAGCAGCTTAACATGGGACACATACTCTGGAAACACCATATATTTT,CASSLTWDTYSGNTIYF
14,TRBD1,TRBJ1-2,TRBV9,.,TGTGCCAGCAGCGTCAAGGACAGGGAGCCTGGCTACACCTTC,CASSVKDREPGYTF
14,.,TRBJ1-1,TRBV4-1,few,TGCGCCAGCAGCCAAGCCGACAGAAACACTGAAGCTTTCTTT,CASSQADRNTEAFF
15,.,TRBJ1-2,TRBV21-1,.,TGTGCCAGCAGCAAAAGTCCGGGACAGGTCTATGGCTACACCTTC,CASSKSPGQVYGYTF
15,.,TRBJ2-2,TRBV5-1,once,TGCGCCAGCAGCTCAACTACAGGGAACACCGGGGAGCTGTTTTTT,CASSSTTGNTGELFF
15,TRBD1,TRBJ2-5,TRBV7-8,.,TGTGCCAGCAGCCCGGACAGGGGGCGAGGGGAGACCCAGTACTTC,CASSPDRGRGETQYF
14,.,TRBJ1-5,TRBV6-2/TRBV6-3,once,TGTGCCAGCAGTGCCGCTGGGGGGAATCAGCCCCAGCATTTT,CASSAAGGNQPQHF
17,TRBD1,TRBJ1-2,TRBV4-1,.,TGCGCCAGCAGCCAAGTCAACAGGGGAGCGTATAACTATGGCTACACCTTC,CASSQVNRGAYNYGYTF
17,TRBD1,TRBJ1-1,TRBV4-1,.,TGCGCCAGCAGCCAGGCGGGGACAGCCCTGAGGAGGACTGAAGCTTTCTTT,CASSQAGTALRRTEAFF
15,.,TRBJ2-7,TRBV11-3,.,TGTGCCAGCAGCTTGCTAGGTGGACAGAACTACGAGCAGTACTTC,CASSLLGGQNYEQYF
10,.,TRBJ2-3,TRBV19,.,TGTGCGACGGGGATGGATACGCAGTATTTT,CATGMDTQYF
13,TRBD1,TRBJ1-2,TRBV12-3/TRBV12-4,.,TGTGCCAGCAGTCCCGGGACAGGGAATGGCTACACCTTC,CASSPGTGNGYTF
15,.,TRBJ1-1,TRBV7-9,.,TGTGCCAGCAGCGGGCGGGGCAACACGAACACTGAAGCTTTCTTT,CASSGRGNTNTEAFF
15,.,TRBJ2-2,TRBV12-5,.,TGTGCTAGTGGACCTAACAGGGTGGACACCGGGGAGCTGTTTTTT,CASGPNRVDTGELFF
14,TRBD2,TRBJ2-1,TRBV6-2/TRBV6-3,.,TGTGCCAGCAGTACAGCGGGGACCTACAATGAGCAGTTCTTC,CASSTAGTYNEQFF
16,.,TRBJ2-3,TRBV10-3,.,TGTGCCATCAGTGAGTTCGTGCAGGGTAACACAGATACGCAGTATTTT,CAISEFVQGNTDTQYF